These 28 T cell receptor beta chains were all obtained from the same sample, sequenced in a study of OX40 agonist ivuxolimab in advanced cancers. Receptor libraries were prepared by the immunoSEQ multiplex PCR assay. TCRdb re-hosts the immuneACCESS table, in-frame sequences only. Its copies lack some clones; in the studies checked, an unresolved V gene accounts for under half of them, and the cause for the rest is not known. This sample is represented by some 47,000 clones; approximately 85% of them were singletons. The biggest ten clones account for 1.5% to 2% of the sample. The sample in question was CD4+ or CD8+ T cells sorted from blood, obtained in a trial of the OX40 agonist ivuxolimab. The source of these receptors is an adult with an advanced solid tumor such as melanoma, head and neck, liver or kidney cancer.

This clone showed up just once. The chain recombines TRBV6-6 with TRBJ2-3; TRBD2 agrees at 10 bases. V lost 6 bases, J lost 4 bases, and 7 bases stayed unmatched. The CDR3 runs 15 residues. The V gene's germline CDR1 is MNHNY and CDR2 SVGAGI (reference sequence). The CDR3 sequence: CASRPISGGADTQYF. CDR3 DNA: TGTGCCAGCAGGCCTATCAGCGGGGGGGCAGATACGCAGTATTTT.

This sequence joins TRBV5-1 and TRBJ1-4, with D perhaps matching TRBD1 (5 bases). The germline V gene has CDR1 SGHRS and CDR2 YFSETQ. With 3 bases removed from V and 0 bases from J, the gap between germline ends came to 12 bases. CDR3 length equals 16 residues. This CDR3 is CASSSRALATNEKLFF. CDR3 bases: TGCGCCAGCAGCTCCAGGGCATTGGCAACTAATGAAAAACTGTTTTTT.

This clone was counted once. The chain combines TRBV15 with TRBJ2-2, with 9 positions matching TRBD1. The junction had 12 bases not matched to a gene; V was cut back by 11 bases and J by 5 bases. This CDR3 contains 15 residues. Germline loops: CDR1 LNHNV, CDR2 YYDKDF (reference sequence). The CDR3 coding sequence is TGTGCCGCCCAAACCGGGACAGGGCAAACCGGGGAGCTGTTTTTT. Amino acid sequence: CAAQTGTGQTGELFF. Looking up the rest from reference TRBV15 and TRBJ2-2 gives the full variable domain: DAMVIQNPRYQVTQFGKPVTLSCSQTLNHNVMYWYQQKSSQAPKLLFHYYDKDFNNEADTPDNFQSRRPNTSFCFLDIRSPGLGDTAMYLCAAQTGTGQTGELFFGEGSRLTVL.

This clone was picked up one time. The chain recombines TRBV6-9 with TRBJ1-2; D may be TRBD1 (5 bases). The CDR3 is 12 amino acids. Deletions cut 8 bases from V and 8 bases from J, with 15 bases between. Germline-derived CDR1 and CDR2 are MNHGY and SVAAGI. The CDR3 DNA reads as TGTGCCAGCGATGCCTCAGGGCGCGGCTACACCTTC. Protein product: CASDASGRGYTF.

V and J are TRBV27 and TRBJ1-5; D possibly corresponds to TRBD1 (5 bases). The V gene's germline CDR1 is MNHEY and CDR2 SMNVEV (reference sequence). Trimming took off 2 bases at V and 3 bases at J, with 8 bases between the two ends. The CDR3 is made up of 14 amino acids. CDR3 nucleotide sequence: TGTGCCAGCAGTTTAAACAGGAACAATCAGCCCCAGCATTTT. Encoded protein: CASSLNRNNQPQHF.

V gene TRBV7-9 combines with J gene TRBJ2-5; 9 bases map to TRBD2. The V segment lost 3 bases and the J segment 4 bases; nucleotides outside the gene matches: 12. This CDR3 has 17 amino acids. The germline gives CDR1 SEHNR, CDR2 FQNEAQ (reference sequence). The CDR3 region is CASSFPTSGKKSETQYF. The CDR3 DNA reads TGTGCCAGCAGCTTTCCGACTAGCGGAAAGAAGTCAGAGACCCAGTACTTC.

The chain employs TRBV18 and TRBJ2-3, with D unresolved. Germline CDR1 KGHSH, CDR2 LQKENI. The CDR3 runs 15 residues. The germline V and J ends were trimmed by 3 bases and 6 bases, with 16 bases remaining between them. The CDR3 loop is CASSPSSRLGDTQYF. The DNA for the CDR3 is TGTGCCAGCTCACCCTCATCCCGCCTGGGGGATACGCAGTATTTT.

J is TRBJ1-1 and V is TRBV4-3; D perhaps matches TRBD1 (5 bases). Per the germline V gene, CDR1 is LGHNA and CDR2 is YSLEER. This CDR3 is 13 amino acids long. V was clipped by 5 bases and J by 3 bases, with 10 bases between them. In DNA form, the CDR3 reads TGCGCCAGCAGCTCCAAAGGGGACACTGAAGCTTTCTTT. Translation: CASSSKGDTEAFF.

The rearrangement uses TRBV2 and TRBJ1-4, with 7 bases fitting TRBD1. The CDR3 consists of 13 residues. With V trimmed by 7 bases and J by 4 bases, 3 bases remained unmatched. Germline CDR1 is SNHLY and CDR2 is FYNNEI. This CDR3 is CASNGDSNEKLFF. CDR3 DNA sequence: TGTGCCAGCAACGGGGACAGTAATGAAAAACTGTTTTTT.

The CDR3 nucleotides are TGTGCCAGCAGAGGGGGGGGCATCGCTGGAAACACCATATATTTT. As protein: CASRGGGIAGNTIYF. The chain uses TRBV6-5 and TRBJ1-3; D is perhaps TRBD1 (6 bases). The V end was cut by 6 bases, the J end by 2 bases, with 14 bases between. The CDR3 length is 15 residues. From germline, CDR1 is MNHEY and CDR2 SVGAGI.

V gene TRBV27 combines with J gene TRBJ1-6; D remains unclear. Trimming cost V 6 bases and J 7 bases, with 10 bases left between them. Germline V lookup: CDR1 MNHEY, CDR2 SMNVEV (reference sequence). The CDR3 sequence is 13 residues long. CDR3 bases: TGTGCCAGCAGGGTCGTCCTGAATTCACCCCTCCACTTT. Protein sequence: CASRVVLNSPLHF.

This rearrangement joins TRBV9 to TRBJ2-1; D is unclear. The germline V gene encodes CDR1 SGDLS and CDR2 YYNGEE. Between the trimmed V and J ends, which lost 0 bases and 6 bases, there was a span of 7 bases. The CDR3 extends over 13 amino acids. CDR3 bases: TGTGCCAGCAGCGTAGGCCCGGGCAATGAGCAGTTCTTC. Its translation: CASSVGPGNEQFF.

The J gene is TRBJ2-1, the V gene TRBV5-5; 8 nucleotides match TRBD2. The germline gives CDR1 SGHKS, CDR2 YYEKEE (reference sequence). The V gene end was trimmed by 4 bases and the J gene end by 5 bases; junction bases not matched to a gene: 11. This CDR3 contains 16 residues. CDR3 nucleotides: TGTGCCAGCAGCGACATTCGGGGGGGCCTTGACAATGAGCAGTTCTTC. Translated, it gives CASSDIRGGLDNEQFF.

This chain's CDR3 is CASSRLISNGNSPLHF. DNA for the CDR3: TGCGCCAGCAGCCGATTGATTTCAAACGGCAATTCACCCCTCCACTTT. V is TRBV4-3 and J is TRBJ1-6; D is unresolved. Per germline, CDR1 LGHNA and CDR2 YSLEER. The CDR3 has 16 amino acids. Trimming shortened V by 4 bases and J by 7 bases, and 17 bases separated the two germline ends.

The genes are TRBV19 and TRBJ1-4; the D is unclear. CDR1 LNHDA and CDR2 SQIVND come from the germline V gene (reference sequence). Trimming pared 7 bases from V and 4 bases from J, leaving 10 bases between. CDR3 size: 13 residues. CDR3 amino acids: CASKEDLNEKLFF. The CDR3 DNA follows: TGTGCCAGTAAAGAGGATCTTAATGAAAAACTGTTTTTT.

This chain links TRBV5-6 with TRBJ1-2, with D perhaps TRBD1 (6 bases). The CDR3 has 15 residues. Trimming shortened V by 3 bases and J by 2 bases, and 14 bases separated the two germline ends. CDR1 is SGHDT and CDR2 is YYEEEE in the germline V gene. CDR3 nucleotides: TGTGCCAGCAGCTCACAGGGACTTCTCAACTATGGCTACACCTTC. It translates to CASSSQGLLNYGYTF.

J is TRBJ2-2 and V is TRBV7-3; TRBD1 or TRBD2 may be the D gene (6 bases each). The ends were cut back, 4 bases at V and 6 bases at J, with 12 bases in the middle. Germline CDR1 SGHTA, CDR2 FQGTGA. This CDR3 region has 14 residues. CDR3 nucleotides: TGTGCCAGCAGCTCCGGGGGCCGCGCCGGGGAGCTGTTTTTT. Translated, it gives CASSSGGRAGELFF.

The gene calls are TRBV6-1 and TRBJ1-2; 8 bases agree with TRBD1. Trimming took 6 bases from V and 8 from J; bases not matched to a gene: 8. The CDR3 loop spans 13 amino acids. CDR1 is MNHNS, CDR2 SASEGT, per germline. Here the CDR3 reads CASRYRQGLGYTF. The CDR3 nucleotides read TGTGCCAGCAGATATCGACAGGGGCTCGGCTACACCTTC.

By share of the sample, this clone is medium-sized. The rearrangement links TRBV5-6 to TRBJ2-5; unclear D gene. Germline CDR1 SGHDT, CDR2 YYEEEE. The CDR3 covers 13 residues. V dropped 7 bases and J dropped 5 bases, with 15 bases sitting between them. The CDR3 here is CASRPGLIETQYF. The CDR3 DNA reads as TGTGCCAGCCGCCCAGGTCTCATTGAGACCCAGTACTTC. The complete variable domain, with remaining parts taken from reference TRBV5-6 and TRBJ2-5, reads DAGVTQSPTHLIKTRGQQVTLRCSPKSGHDTVSWYQQALGQGPQFIFQYYEEEERQRGNFPDRFSGHQFPNYSSELNVNALLLGDSALYLCASRPGLIETQYFGPGTRLLVL.

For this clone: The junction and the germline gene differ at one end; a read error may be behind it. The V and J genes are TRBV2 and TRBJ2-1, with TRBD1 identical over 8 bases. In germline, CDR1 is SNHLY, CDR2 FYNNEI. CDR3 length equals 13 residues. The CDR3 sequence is CAGSDRGSGEQFF. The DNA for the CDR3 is TGTGCCGGCAGTGACAGGGGCTCGGGTGAGCAGTTCTTC.

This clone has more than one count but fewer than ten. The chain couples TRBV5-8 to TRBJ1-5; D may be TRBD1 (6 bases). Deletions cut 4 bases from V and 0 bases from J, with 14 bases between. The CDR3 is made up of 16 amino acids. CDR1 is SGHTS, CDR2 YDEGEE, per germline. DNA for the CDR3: TGTGCCAGCAGCCCAGGGTTAGGGGGTAGCAATCAGCCCCAGCATTTT. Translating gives CASSPGLGGSNQPQHF.

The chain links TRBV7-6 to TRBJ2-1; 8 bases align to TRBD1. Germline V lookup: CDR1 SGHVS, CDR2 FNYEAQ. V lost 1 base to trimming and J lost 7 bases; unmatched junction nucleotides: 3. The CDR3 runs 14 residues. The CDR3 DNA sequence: TGTGCCAGCAGCTTAGAGTACAGGGGGAATGAGCAGTTCTTC. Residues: CASSLEYRGNEQFF.

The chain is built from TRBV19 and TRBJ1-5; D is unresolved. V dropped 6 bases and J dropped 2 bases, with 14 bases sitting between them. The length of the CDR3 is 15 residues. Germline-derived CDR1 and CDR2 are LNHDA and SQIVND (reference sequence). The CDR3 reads CASRADGRGNQPQHF. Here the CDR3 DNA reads TGTGCCAGTAGGGCCGATGGGAGGGGCAATCAGCCCCAGCATTTT. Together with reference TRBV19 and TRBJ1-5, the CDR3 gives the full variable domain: DGGITQSPKYLFRKEGQNVTLSCEQNLNHDAMYWYRQDPGQGLRLIYYSQIVNDFQKGDIAEGYSVSREKKESFPLTVTSAQKNPTAFYLCASRADGRGNQPQHFGDGTRLSIL.

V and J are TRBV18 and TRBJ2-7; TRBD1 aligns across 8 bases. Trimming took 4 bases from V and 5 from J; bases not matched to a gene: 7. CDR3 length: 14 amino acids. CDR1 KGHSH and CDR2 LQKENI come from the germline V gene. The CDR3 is CASSQTGDSHEQYF. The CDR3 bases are TGTGCCAGCTCACAGACAGGGGATAGTCACGAGCAGTACTTC.

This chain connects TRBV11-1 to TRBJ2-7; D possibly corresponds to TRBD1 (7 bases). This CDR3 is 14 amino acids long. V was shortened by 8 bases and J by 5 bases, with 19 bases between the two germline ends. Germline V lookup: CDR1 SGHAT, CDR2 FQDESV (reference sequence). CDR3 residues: CASSGDSGRNEQYF. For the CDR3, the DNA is TGTGCCAGCTCCGGGGACAGCGGGCGCAACGAGCAGTACTTC.

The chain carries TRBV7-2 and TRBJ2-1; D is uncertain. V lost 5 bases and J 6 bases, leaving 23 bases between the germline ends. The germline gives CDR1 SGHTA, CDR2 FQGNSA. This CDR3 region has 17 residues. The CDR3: CASSREGPGSPANEQFF. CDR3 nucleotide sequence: TGTGCCAGCAGCAGAGAAGGACCCGGAAGTCCGGCCAATGAGCAGTTCTTC.

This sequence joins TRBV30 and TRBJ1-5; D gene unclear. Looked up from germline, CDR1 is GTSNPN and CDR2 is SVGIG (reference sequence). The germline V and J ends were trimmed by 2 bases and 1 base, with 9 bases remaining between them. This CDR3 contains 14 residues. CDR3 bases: TGTGCCTGGAGTATGGCGGGGAGCAATCAGCCCCAGCATTTT. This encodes CAWSMAGSNQPQHF.

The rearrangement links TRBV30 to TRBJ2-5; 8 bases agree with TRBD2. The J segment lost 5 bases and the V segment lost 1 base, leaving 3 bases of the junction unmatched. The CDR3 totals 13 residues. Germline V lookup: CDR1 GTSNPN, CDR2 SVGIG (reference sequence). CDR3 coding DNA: TGTGCCTGGAGTGGCGGGAGGTGGGAGACCCAGTACTTC. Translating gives CAWSGGRWETQYF.